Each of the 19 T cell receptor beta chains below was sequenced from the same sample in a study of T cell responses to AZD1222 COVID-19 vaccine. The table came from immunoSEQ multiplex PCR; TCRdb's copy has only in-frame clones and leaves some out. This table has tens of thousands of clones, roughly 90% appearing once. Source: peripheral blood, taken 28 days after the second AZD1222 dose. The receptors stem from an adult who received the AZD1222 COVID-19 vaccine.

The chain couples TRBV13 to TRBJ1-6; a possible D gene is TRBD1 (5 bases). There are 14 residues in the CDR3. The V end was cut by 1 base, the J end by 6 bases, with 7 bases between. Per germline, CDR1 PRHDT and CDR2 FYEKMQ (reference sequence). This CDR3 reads CASSLEGRNSPLHF. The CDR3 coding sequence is TGTGCCAGCAGCTTAGAGGGACGTAATTCACCCCTCCACTTT. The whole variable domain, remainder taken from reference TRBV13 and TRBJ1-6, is AAGVIQSPRHLIKEKRETATLKCYPIPRHDTVYWYQQGPGQDPQFLISFYEKMQSDKGSIPDRFSAQQFSDYHSELNMSSLELGDSALYFCASSLEGRNSPLHFGNGTRLTVT.

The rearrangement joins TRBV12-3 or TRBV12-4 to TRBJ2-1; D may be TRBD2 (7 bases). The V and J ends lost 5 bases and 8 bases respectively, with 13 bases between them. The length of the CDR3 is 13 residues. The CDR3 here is CASSTGGGHEQFF. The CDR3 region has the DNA TGTGCCAGCAGTACGGGGGGCGGTCATGAGCAGTTCTTC.

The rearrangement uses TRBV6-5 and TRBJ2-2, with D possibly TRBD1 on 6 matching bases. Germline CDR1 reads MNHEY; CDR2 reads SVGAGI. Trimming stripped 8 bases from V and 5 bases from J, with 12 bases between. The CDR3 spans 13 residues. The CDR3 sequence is CASLQGRTGELFF. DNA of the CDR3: TGTGCCAGCCTACAGGGACGAACCGGGGAGCTGTTTTTT.

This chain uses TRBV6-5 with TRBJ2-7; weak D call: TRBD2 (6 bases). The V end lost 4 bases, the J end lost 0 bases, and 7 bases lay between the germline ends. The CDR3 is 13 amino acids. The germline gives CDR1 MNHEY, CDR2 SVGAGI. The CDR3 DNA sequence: TGTGCCAGCAGTTGGACTAACTCCTACGAGCAGTACTTC. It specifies CASSWTNSYEQYF.

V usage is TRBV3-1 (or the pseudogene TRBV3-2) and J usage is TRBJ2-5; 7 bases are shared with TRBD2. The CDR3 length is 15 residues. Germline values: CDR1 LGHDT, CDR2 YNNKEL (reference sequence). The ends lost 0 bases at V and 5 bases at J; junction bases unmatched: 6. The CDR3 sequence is CASSQETVGGETQYF. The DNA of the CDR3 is TGTGCCAGCAGCCAAGAGACGGTCGGGGGGGAGACCCAGTACTTC.

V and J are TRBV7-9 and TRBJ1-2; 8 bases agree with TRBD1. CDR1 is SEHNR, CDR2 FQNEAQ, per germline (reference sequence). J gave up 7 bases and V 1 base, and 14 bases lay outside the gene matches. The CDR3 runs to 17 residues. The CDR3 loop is CASSLGASARRGLGYTF. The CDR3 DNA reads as TGTGCCAGCAGCTTAGGGGCGTCAGCGCGCAGGGGGCTTGGCTACACCTTC.

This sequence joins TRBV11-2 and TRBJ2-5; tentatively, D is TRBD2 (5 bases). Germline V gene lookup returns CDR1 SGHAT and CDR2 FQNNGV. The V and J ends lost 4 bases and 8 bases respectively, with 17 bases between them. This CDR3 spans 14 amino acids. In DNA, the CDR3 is TGTGCCAGCAGCTCGAGCCGAGGGCAGCGAACCCAGTACTTC. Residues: CASSSSRGQRTQYF.

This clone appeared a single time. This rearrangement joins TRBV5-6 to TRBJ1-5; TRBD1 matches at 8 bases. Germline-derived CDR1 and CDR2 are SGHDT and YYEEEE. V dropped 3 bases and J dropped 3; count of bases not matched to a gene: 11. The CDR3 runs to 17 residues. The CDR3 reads CASSSLLEGQDNQPQHF. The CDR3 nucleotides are TGTGCCAGCAGCTCGTTACTAGAGGGACAGGACAATCAGCCCCAGCATTTT.

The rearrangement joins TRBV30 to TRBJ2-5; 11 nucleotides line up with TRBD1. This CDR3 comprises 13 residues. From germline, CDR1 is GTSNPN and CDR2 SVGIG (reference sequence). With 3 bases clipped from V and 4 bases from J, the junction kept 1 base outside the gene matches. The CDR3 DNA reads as TGTGCCTGGAGGGACAGGGGGCGAGAGACCCAGTACTTC. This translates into CAWRDRGRETQYF.

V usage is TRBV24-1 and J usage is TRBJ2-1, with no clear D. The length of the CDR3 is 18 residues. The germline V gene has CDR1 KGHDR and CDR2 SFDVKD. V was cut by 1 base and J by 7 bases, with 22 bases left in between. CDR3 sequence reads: CATSDFPTLGTGRNEQFF. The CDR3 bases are TGTGCCACCAGTGATTTTCCCACGCTAGGAACGGGTAGGAATGAGCAGTTCTTC.

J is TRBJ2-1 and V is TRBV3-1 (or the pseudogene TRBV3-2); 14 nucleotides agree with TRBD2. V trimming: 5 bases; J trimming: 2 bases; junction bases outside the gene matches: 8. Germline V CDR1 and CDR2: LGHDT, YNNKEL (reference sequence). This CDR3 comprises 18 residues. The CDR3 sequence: CASSARLAGGSAYNEQFF. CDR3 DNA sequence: TGTGCCAGCAGCGCCCGACTAGCGGGAGGGAGCGCCTACAATGAGCAGTTCTTC.

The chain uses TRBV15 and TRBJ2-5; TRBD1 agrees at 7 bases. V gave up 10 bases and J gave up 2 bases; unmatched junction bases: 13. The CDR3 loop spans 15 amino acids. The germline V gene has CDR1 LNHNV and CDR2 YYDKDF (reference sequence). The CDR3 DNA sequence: TGTGCCATATCCGAGACAGGGACGGCTCAAGAGACCCAGTACTTC. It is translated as CAISETGTAQETQYF.

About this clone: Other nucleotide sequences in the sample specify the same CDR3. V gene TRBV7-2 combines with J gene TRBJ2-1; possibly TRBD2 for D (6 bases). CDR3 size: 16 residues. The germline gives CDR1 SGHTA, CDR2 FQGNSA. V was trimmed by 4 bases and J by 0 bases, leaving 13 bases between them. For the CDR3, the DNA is TGTGCCAGCAGCTCTCGAGCCGGGAGCTCCTACAATGAGCAGTTCTTC. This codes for CASSSRAGSSYNEQFF.

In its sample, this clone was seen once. In nucleotides, the CDR3 is TGTGCCAGCAGCTTAGCGGAGGGGGAAGCTTTCTTT. This codes for CASSLAEGEAFF. The chain combines TRBV7-9 with TRBJ1-1; D is perhaps TRBD1 (5 bases). The CDR3 loop spans 12 amino acids. Per the germline V gene, CDR1 is SEHNR and CDR2 is FQNEAQ (reference sequence). Between the trimmed V and J ends, which lost 0 bases and 8 bases, there was a span of 7 bases.

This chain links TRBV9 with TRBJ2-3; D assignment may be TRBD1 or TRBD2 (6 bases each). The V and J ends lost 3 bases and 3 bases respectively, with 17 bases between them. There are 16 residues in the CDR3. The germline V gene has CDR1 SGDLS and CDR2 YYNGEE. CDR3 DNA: TGTGCCAGCAGCGCCGGGGGCAGGGTTTCGACAGATACGCAGTATTTT. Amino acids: CASSAGGRVSTDTQYF.

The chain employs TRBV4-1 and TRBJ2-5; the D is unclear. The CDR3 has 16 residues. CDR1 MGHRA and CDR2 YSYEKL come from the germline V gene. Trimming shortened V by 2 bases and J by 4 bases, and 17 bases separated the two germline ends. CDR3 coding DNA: TGCGCCAGCAGCCAAAGTCCGTCTGCCCCTAGAGAGACCCAGTACTTC. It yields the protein CASSQSPSAPRETQYF.

CDR3 residues: CASSLDSGTIVQYF. CDR3 nucleotides: TGCGCCAGCAGCTTGGACTCCGGGACTATCGTGCAGTACTTC. V usage is TRBV5-1 and J usage is TRBJ2-7; 7 positions match TRBD2. From germline, CDR1 is SGHRS and CDR2 YFSETQ. This CDR3 contains 14 residues. V lost 0 bases to trimming and J lost 9 bases; unmatched junction nucleotides: 9.

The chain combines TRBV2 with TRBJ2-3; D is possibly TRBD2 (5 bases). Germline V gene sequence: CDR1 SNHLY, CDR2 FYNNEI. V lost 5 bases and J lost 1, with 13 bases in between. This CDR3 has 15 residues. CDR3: CASSPRTGGTDTQYF. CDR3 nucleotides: TGTGCCAGCAGTCCCCGGACTGGGGGCACAGATACGCAGTATTTT.

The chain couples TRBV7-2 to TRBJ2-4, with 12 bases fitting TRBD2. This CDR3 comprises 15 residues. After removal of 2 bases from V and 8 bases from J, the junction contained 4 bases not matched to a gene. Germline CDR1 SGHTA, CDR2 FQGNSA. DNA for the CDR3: TGTGCCAGCAGCTTACTAGCGGGAGGGCCGGACATTCAGTACTTC. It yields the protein CASSLLAGGPDIQYF.